This TCR beta chain originates from a study of control samples from healthy donors and cancer patients (dated by TCRdb to 2020 to 2021). Spanning cysteine to phenylalanine, the CDR3 consists of 17 amino acids. Only CDR3 DNA remains: 51 bases, in frame from the first base. Trimming costs V 11 bases and J 0 bases, and their ends lie 20 bases apart. As encoded in the germline V gene (reference sequence), CDR1 is MNHEY while CDR2 is SMNVEV. Comments on this clone: The antigen this receptor binds is unknown. No much larger clonotype is one base removed from it; base qualities were not supplied.

The receptor library was made with the immunoSEQ multiplex PCR assay. As stored in TCRdb, this immuneACCESS dataset retains in-frame rearrangements with V and J assigned. A fraction of the clones does not appear; measured against another copy, unresolved V genes explain less than half of the discrepancy, and the remainder lacks a known reason. This sample lists tens of thousands of clones; roughly 87% were detected once. The leading ten clones occupy about 1.4% of the sample. The clonotype comes from a middle-aged man with colorectal cancer. Sequenced: PBMCs. The chain employs TRBV27 and TRBJ2-6; the D gene lacks a confident call. The DNA sequence is as follows: TGTGCCCCCCCCCAGGACGTATATAACTCTGGGGCCAACGTCCTGACTTTC. Its protein product is CAPPQDVYNSGANVLTF.